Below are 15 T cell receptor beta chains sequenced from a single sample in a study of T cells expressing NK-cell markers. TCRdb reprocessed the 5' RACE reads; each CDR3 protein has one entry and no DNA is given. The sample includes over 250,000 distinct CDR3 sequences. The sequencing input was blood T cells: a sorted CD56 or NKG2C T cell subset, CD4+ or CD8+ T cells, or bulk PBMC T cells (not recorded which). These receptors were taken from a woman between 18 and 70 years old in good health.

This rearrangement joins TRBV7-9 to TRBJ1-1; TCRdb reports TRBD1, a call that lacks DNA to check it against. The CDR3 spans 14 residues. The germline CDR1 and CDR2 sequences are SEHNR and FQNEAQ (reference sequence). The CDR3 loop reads CASSSPVSRFEAFF.

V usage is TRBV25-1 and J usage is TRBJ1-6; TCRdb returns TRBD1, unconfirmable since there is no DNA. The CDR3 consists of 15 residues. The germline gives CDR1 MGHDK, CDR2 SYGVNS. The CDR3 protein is CASSAVDRDNSPLHF.

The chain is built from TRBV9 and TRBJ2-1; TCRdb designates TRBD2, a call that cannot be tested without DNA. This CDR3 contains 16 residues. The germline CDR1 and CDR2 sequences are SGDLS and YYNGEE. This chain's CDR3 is CASSPEPTGTRDEQFF.

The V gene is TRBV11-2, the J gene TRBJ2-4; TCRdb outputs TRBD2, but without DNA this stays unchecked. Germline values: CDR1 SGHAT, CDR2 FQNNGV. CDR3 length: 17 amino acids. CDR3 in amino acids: CASSLDLAGGGKNIQYF. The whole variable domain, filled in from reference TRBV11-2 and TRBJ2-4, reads EAGVAQSPRYKIIEKRQSVAFWCNPISGHATLYWYQQILGQGPKLLIQFQNNGVVDDSQLPKDRFSAERLKGVDSTLKIQPAKLEDSAVYLCASSLDLAGGGKNIQYFGAGTRLSVL.

This CDR3 reads CAIKDGAGGNEKLFF. The chain is built from TRBV10-3 and TRBJ1-4; no DNA is available, so the TRBD1 call from TCRdb remains unchecked. Germline CDR1 ENHRY, CDR2 SYGVKD. This CDR3 spans 15 amino acids.

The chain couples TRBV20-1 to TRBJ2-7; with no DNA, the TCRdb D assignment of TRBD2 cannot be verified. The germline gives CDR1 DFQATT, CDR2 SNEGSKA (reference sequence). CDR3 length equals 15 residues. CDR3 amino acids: CSAREPAGSSYEQYF.

CDR3 protein: CASSPRSENTEAFF. This chain connects TRBV5-1 to TRBJ1-1. CDR3 length: 14 residues. Germline lookup yields CDR1 SGHRS and CDR2 YFSETQ.

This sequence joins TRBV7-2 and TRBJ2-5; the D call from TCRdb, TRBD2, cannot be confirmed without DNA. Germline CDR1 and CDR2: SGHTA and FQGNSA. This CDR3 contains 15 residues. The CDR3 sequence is CASSPPAGHQETQYF.

The CDR3: CASSLGWSSTDTQYF. The chain couples TRBV5-8 to TRBJ2-3. Germline-derived CDR1 and CDR2 are SGHTS and YDEGEE. CDR3 length: 15 amino acids.

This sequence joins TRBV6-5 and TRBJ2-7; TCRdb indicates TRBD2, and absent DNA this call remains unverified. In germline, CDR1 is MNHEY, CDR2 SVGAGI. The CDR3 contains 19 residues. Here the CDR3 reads CASSYTAASGPTPLYEQYF.

The CDR3 protein is CASSLDPAGLGQPQHF. The J gene is TRBJ1-5, the V gene TRBV11-2. This CDR3 comprises 16 residues. CDR1 SGHAT and CDR2 FQNNGV come from the germline V gene.

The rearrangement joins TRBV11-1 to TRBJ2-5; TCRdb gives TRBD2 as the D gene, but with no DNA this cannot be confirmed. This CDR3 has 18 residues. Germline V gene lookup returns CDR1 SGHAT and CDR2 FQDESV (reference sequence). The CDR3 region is CASSQGGMRRRGQETQYF.

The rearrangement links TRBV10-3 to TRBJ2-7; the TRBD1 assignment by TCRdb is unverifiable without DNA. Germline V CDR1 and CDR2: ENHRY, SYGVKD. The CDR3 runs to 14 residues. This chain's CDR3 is CAISPDRDEARQYF.

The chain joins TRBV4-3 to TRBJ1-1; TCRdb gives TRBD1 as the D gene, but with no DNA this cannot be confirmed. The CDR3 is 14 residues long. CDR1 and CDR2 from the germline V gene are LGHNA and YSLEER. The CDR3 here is CASSQLTGNTEAFF.

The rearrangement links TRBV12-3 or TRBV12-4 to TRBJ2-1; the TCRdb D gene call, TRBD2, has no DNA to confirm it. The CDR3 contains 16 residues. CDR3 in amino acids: CASRNLPSGGNNEQFF.